What follows is one TCR beta chain and its context. Its antigen is undetermined. This sample is part of a study of graft-versus-host responses after intestinal transplantation. Germline-derived CDR1 and CDR2 are LGHNA and YNFKEQ. This CDR3 is built from 17 residues. V lost 1 base and J lost 4, with 18 bases in between. The protocol was immunoSEQ multiplex PCR, while the TCRdb copy is restricted to in-frame clones and leaves out a portion. This sample has 100,000 or so clones, with about nine tenths found just once. This receptor was taken from a human donor who was the organ donor for an intestinal transplant. The chain combines TRBV4-2 with TRBJ2-3; possibly TRBD2 for D (5 bases). The sequencing used unstimulated CD4+ T cells sorted from spleen or lymph node cells, collected before transplant. The CDR3 nucleotides are TGTGCCAGCAGCCAAGGTCGGTTCGGGAAGTTGGCAGATACGCAGTATTTT. Translation: CASSQGRFGKLADTQYF.